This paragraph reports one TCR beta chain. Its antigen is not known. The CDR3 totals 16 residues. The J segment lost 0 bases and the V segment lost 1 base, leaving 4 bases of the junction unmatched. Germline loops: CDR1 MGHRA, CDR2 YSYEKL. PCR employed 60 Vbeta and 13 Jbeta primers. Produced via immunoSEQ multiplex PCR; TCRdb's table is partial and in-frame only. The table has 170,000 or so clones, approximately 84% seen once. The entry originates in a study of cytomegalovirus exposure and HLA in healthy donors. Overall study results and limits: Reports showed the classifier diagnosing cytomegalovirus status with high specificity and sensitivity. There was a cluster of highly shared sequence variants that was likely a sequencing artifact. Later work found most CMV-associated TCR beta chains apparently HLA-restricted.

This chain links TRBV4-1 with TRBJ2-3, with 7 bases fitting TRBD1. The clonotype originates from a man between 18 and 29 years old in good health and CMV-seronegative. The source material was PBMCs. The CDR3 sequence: CASSQGTGTSTDTQYF. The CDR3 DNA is TGCGCCAGCAGCCAAGGGACAGGCACTAGCACAGATACGCAGTATTTT.